What follows is one TCR beta chain and its context. This specimen belongs to a study of T cell changes during pregnancy in multiple sclerosis. The CDR3 spans 15 residues. V was pared by 7 bases and J by 1 base, with 10 bases of the junction left unmatched. Per germline, CDR1 SQVTM and CDR2 ANQGSEA. Only in-frame clones appear in the TCRdb table, and some are missing; sequencing was by immunoSEQ multiplex PCR. Of tens of thousands of clones listed, approximately 90% were seen once; the top ten hold about 0.58%. The source of this sequence is a female donor with multiple sclerosis, enrolled in a pregnancy study. V is TRBV29-1 and J is TRBJ1-2, with 9 positions matching TRBD1. The input for sequencing was CD4+ T cells from peripheral blood mononuclear cells, taken in the first trimester of pregnancy. The CDR3 is CSAQGQGANNYGYTF. The DNA of the CDR3 is TGCAGCGCGCAGGGACAGGGCGCGAATAACTATGGCTACACCTTC.